One sample yielded the 5 T cell receptor beta chains listed below, sequenced in a study of human T cells and chemical hapten exposure. Time point meaning: patch test 3, about 24 weeks after DPC sensitization. Treatment in this sample: therapeutic diphenylcyclopropenone sensitization with weekly scalp DPC. TCRdb used MiXCR to reprocess the RACE reads, holding one entry per CDR3 protein. The sample lists some 170,000 distinct CDR3 sequences; 28% were seen once. This sample comprised whole blood, obtained in connection with sensitization to the hapten diphenylcyclopropenone (DPC). All receptors derive from a woman under 30 with alopecia areata. Some clones in this sample may be carry-over from other donors' samples.

V gene TRBV6-2 or TRBV6-3 combines with J gene TRBJ1-1; no clear D gene. Germline V gene lookup returns CDR1 MNHEY and CDR2 SVGEGT. V lost 0 bases and J 10 bases, leaving 9 bases between the germline ends. The CDR3 totals 12 residues. The CDR3 spells CASSYSSGIAFF. The DNA of the CDR3 is TGTGCCAGCAGTTACTCGAGCGGTATAGCTTTCTTT.

This clonotype was seen a few times. The chain has TRBV30 and TRBJ2-5; unclear D gene. Trimming left V 5 bases short and J 5 bases short, with 6 bases between. Germline V CDR1 and CDR2: GTSNPN, SVGIG (reference sequence). The CDR3 runs 10 residues. The CDR3 sequence: CAWERETQYF. The CDR3 DNA reads TGTGCCTGGGAGAGGGAGACCCAGTACTTC.

This chain links TRBV18 with TRBJ1-2; D remains unclear. CDR1 is KGHSH, CDR2 LQKENI, per germline. The CDR3 sequence is 14 residues long. V lost 2 bases, J lost 0 bases, and 7 bases lay in between. The CDR3 here is CASSPADSNYGYTF. CDR3 DNA: TGTGCCAGCTCACCAGCGGATTCTAACTATGGCTACACCTTC.

The chain has TRBV5-1 and TRBJ2-1; the D gene could be TRBD1 or TRBD2 (5 bases each). This CDR3 region has 15 residues. V dropped 2 bases and J dropped 7 bases, with 16 bases sitting between them. Per the germline V gene, CDR1 is SGHRS and CDR2 is YFSETQ. This CDR3 reads CASSFDRAVLNEQFF. CDR3 nucleotide sequence: TGCGCCAGCAGCTTTGACAGAGCGGTTTTGAATGAGCAGTTCTTC.

The chain carries TRBV20-1 and TRBJ2-7; maybe TRBD2 (6 bases). This CDR3 contains 11 residues. V was pared by 6 bases and J by 5 bases, with 11 bases between. Germline V lookup: CDR1 DFQATT, CDR2 SNEGSKA (reference sequence). CDR3 DNA: TGCAGTGCCCCGGGACTCCACGAGCAGTACTTC. Residues: CSAPGLHEQYF.